The clone carrying this T cell receptor (beta chain) was recorded a few times. This entry comes from a study of T-cell memory formation after mild COVID-19. TCRdb reanalysed the 5' RACE reads using MiXCR and keeps one entry per CDR3 protein. The sample yields approximately 300,000 distinct CDR3 sequences, more than 15% seen once. CDR1 is SQVTM, CDR2 ANQGSEA, per germline. The CDR3 runs to 13 residues. V was clipped by 7 bases and J by 1 base; unmatched bases: 6. J is TRBJ1-1 and V is TRBV29-1, with 7 bases aligning to TRBD1. The TCR comes from a man between 18 and 29 years old who had mild COVID-19 (a few samples of this study predate the infection). Cell type and time point are not known. The sequenced material came from PBMCs or a T cell subset sorted from them (not recorded which). The CDR3 protein is CSGAGQENTEAFF. The DNA of the CDR3 is TGCAGCGGGGCTGGACAGGAGAACACTGAAGCTTTCTTT.